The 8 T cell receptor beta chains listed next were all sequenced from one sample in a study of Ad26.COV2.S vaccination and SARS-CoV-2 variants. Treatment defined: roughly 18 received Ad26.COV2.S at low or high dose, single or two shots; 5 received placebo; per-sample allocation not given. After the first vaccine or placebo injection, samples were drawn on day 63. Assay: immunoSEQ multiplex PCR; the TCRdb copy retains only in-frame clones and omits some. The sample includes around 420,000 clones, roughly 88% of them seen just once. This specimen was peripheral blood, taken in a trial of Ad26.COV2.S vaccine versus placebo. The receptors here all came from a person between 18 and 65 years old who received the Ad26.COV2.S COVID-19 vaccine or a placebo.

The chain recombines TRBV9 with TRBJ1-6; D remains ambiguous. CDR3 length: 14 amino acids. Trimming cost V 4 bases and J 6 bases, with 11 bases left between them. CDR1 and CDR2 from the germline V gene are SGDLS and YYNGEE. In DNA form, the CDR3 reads TGTGCCAGCAGCCCTACCTTCTTTAATTCACCCCTCCACTTT. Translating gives CASSPTFFNSPLHF.

CDR3 in amino acids: CASSSTYDGARNEKLFF. The CDR3 region has the DNA TGTGCCAGCAGTTCAACTTACGACGGAGCTCGAAATGAAAAACTGTTTTTT. The chain carries TRBV7-9 and TRBJ1-4; D is uncertain. Between the trimmed V and J ends, which lost 6 bases and 5 bases, there was a span of 22 bases. This CDR3 has 17 residues. The germline V gene encodes CDR1 SEHNR and CDR2 FQNEAQ (reference sequence).

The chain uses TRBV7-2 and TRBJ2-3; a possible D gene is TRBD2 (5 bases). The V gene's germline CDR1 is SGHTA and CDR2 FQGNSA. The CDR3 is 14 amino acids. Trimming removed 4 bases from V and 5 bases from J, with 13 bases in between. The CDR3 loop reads CASSSEGGLDTQYF. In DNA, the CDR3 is TGTGCCAGCAGCTCGGAAGGAGGACTAGATACGCAGTATTTT.

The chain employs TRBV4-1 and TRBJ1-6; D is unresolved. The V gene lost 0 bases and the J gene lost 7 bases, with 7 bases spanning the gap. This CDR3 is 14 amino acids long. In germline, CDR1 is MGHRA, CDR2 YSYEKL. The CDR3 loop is CASSQDIRNSPLHF. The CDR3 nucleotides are TGCGCCAGCAGCCAAGATATAAGGAATTCACCCCTCCACTTT.

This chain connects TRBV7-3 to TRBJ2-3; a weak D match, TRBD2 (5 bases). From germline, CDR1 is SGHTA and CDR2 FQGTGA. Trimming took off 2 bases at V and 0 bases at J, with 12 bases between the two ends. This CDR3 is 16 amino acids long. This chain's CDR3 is CASSLGTSGSTDTQYF. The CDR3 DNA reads TGTGCCAGCAGCTTAGGTACGAGCGGTAGCACAGATACGCAGTATTTT.

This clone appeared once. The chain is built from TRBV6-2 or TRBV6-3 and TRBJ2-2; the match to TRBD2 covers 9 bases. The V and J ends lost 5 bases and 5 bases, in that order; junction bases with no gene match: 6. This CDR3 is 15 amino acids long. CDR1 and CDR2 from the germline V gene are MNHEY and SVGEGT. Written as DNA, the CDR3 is TGTGCCAGCAGTAAAGCGGGGGGCCGGACCGGGGAGCTGTTTTTT. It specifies CASSKAGGRTGELFF.

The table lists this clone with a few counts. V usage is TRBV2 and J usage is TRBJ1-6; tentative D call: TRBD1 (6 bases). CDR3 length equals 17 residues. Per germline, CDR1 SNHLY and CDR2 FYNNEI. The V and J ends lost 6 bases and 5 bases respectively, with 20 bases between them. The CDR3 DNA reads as TGTGCCAGCAGCGGATGGGGGACGGGGGCGAATAATTCACCCCTCCACTTT. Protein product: CASSGWGTGANNSPLHF.

The CDR3 spells CASSPNAYEQYF. As DNA, the CDR3 is TGTGCCAGCAGCCCGAACGCCTACGAGCAGTACTTC. The genes are TRBV5-4 and TRBJ2-7; D gene unclear. This CDR3 region has 12 residues. Trimming took 4 bases from V and 2 from J, leaving 7 bases between them. Germline values: CDR1 SGHNT, CDR2 YYREEE (reference sequence).